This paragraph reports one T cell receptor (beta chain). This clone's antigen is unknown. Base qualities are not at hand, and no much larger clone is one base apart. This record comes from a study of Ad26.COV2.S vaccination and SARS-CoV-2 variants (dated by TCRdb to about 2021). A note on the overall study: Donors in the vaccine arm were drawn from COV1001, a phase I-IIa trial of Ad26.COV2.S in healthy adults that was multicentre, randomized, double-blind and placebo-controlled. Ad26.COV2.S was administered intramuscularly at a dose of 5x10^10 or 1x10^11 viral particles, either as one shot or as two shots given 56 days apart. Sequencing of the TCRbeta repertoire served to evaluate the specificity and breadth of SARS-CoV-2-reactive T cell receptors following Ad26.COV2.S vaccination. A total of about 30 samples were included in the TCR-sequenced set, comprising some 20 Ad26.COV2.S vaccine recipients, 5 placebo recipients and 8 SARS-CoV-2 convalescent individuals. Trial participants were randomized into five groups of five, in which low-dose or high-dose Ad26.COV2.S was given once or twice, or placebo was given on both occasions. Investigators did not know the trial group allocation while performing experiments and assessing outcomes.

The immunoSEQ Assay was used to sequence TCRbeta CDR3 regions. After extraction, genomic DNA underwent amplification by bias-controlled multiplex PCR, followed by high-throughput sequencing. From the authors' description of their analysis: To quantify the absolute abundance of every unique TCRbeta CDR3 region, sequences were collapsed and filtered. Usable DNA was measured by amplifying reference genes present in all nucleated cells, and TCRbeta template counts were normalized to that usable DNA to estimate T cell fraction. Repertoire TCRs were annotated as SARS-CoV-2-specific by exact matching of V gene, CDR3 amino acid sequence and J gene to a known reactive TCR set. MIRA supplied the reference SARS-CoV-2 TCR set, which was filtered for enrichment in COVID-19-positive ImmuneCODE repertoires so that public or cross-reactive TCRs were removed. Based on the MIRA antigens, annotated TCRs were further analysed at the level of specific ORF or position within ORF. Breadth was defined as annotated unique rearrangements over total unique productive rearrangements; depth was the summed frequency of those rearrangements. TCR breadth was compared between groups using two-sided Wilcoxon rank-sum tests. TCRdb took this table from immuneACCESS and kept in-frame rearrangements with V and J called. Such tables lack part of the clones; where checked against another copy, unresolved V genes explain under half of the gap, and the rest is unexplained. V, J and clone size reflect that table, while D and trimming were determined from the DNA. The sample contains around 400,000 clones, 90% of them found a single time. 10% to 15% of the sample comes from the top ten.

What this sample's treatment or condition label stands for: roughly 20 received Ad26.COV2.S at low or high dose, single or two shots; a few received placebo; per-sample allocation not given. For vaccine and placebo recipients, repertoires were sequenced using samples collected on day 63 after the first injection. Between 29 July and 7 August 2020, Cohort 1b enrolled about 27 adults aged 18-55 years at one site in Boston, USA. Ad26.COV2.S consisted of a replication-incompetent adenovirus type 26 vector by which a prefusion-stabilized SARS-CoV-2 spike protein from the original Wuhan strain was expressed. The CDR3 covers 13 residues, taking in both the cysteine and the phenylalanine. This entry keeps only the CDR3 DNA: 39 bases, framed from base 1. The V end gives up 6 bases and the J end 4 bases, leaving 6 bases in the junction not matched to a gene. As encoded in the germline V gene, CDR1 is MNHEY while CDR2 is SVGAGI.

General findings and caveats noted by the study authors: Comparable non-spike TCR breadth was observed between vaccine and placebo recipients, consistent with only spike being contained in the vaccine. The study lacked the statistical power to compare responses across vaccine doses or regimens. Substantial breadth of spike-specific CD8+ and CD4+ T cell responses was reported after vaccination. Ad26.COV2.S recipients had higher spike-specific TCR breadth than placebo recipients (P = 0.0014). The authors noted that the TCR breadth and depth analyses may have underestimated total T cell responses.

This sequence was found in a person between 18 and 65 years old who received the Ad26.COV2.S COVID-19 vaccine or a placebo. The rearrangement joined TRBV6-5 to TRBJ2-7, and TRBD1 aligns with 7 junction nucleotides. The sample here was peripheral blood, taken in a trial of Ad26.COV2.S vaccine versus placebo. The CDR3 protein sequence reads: CASSRDSRYEQYF. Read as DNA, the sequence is TGTGCCAGCAGCCGGGACAGTCGGTACGAGCAGTACTTC.